Below, 25 T cell receptor beta chains from the same sample are listed, as sequenced in a study of cytomegalovirus exposure and HLA in healthy donors. Primers included in the PCR were 60 Vbeta and 13 Jbeta primers. Sequencing was performed with immunoSEQ multiplex PCR; in TCRdb, only in-frame clones are kept and a portion is missing. The sample holds about 140,000 clones, over 75% seen once. Specimen: PBMCs. The receptor set was obtained from a man between 40 and 49 years old in good health and CMV-seronegative.

The chain carries TRBV7-9 and TRBJ2-2, with 13 bases lining up with TRBD2. CDR1 SEHNR and CDR2 FQNEAQ come from the germline V gene (reference sequence). This CDR3 has 19 amino acids. The V and J ends lost 5 bases and 3 bases, in that order; junction bases with no gene match: 12. The CDR3 DNA sequence: TGTGCCAGCAGCACGACCTTACTAGCGGGAGGGGTTGACACCGGGGAGCTGTTTTTT. Protein product: CASSTTLLAGGVDTGELFF.

The chain couples TRBV9 to TRBJ2-1; the D is unclear. The CDR3 length is 18 residues. Germline V gene sequence: CDR1 SGDLS, CDR2 YYNGEE. Trimming removed 1 base from V and 4 bases from J, with 21 bases in between. CDR3 sequence reads: CASSVILGPLNSYNEQFF. The CDR3 region has the DNA TGTGCCAGCAGCGTAATTTTGGGCCCCCTTAATTCATACAATGAGCAGTTCTTC.

The J gene is TRBJ1-1, the V gene TRBV11-2; D perhaps matches TRBD1 (5 bases). CDR1 is SGHAT and CDR2 is FQNNGV in the germline V gene. There are 16 residues in the CDR3. With 1 base removed from V and 4 bases from J, the gap between germline ends came to 16 bases. CDR3 DNA sequence: TGTGCCAGCAGCTTAGTGCAGGGTCCGAGTGGCACTGAAGCTTTCTTT. Its translation: CASSLVQGPSGTEAFF.

The chain employs TRBV19 and TRBJ1-2; 8 bases align to TRBD1. From germline, CDR1 is LNHDA and CDR2 SQIVND (reference sequence). V gave up 6 bases and J gave up 8 bases; unmatched junction bases: 11. The CDR3 sequence is 14 residues long. As DNA, the CDR3 is TGTGCCAGTAGGCCAACAGGGGGACGAGGCGGCTACACCTTC. Translation gives CASRPTGGRGGYTF.

The gene calls are TRBV30 and TRBJ1-4, with no clear D. This CDR3 has 14 amino acids. Germline V CDR1 and CDR2: GTSNPN, SVGIG (reference sequence). The V gene lost 3 bases and the J gene lost 4 bases, with 12 bases spanning the gap. The CDR3 sequence: CAWRFGGLNEKLFF. As DNA, the CDR3 is TGTGCCTGGAGATTTGGCGGACTTAATGAAAAACTGTTTTTT.

The rearrangement uses TRBV5-1 and TRBJ2-1; 12 nucleotides match TRBD2. Looked up from germline, CDR1 is SGHRS and CDR2 is YFSETQ. V was pared by 0 bases and J by 7 bases, with 5 bases of the junction left unmatched. CDR3 length: 16 amino acids. The CDR3 DNA reads as TGCGCCAGCAGCTTGGGGGGCCTAGCGGGGGGGAATGAGCAGTTCTTC. It codes for CASSLGGLAGGNEQFF. The full variable domain, rest sourced from reference TRBV5-1 and TRBJ2-1, is KAGVTQTPRYLIKTRGQQVTLSCSPISGHRSVSWYQQTPGQGLQFLFEYFSETQRNKGNFPGRFSGRQFSNSRSEMNVSTLELGDSALYLCASSLGGLAGGNEQFFGPGTRLTVL.

The chain has TRBV19 and TRBJ2-2, with D tentatively TRBD1 (6 bases). Germline values: CDR1 LNHDA, CDR2 SQIVND (reference sequence). V lost 9 bases and J 1 base, leaving 15 bases between the germline ends. The CDR3 runs to 15 residues. This CDR3 is CASTALGGNTGELFF. The CDR3 DNA is TGTGCCAGCACCGCCCTAGGGGGGAACACCGGGGAGCTGTTTTTT.

This CDR3 is CASAPRDTTYEQYF. CDR3 nucleotide sequence: TGTGCCAGCGCCCCAAGGGACACCACCTACGAGCAGTACTTC. The V and J genes are TRBV7-8 and TRBJ2-7; possible D gene TRBD1, 6 bases. The CDR3 extends over 14 amino acids. CDR1 and CDR2 (germline): SGHVS, FQNEAQ. V was shortened by 8 bases and J by 2 bases, with 16 bases between the two germline ends.

This chain uses TRBV21-1 with TRBJ2-2; TRBD1, as called in the table, went unchecked against the DNA. TRBV21-1 represents a pseudogene. This CDR3 is 17 amino acids long. CDR3 nucleotides: TGTGCCAGCAGCAAACAAGGTGGACAGACGAACACCGGGGAGCTGTTTTTT. Protein product: CASSKQGGQTNTGELFF.

The chain combines TRBV4-1 with TRBJ1-2, with TRBD1 as a possible D gene (5 bases). The CDR3 runs to 13 residues. CDR1 MGHRA and CDR2 YSYEKL come from the germline V gene. Trimming pared 1 base from V and 8 bases from J, leaving 11 bases between. In DNA form, the CDR3 reads TGCGCCAGCAGCCAAGTTGCGGGGGGAGGCTACACCTTC. Translating it yields CASSQVAGGGYTF.

The rearrangement uses TRBV9 and TRBJ2-1; 11 positions agree with TRBD1. J was trimmed by 8 bases and V by 2 bases; bases with no gene match: 9. In germline, CDR1 is SGDLS, CDR2 YYNGEE. CDR3 length: 16 residues. In nucleotides, the CDR3 is TGTGCCAGCAGCGTCGGACAGGGGGCTTATTTCGATGAGCAGTTCTTC. It specifies CASSVGQGAYFDEQFF.

The chain combines TRBV27 with TRBJ2-7; TRBD1 is a possible D gene (6 bases). The CDR3 loop spans 15 amino acids. Germline V CDR1 and CDR2: MNHEY, SMNVEV (reference sequence). V lost 5 bases to trimming and J lost 4 bases, with 18 bases between them. In nucleotides, the CDR3 is TGTGCCAGCAGTCCCAGGGGCAACGGAGGATACGAGCAGTACTTC. It is translated as CASSPRGNGGYEQYF.

This chain uses TRBV9 with TRBJ2-4; 8 positions match TRBD1. The germline V gene has CDR1 SGDLS and CDR2 YYNGEE. The CDR3 spans 16 residues. Unmatched junction bases numbered 8, after V lost 3 bases and J lost 3 bases. CDR3 region: CASSGETGVGKNIQYF. CDR3 DNA sequence: TGTGCCAGCAGCGGTGAGACAGGGGTAGGCAAAAACATTCAGTACTTC.

The chain links TRBV28 to TRBJ1-1, with D possibly matching TRBD1 (5 bases). This CDR3 region has 13 residues. The V end lost 8 bases, the J end lost 6 bases, and 16 bases lay between the germline ends. Per the germline V gene, CDR1 is MDHEN and CDR2 is SYDVKM. The CDR3 spells CASELGGIPEAFF. In DNA, the CDR3 is TGTGCCAGCGAGCTCGGGGGTATACCTGAAGCTTTCTTT.

This clone was found once. This chain joins TRBV19 and TRBJ2-5; 7 nucleotides align to TRBD2. The end of the DNA aligns better with TRBJ2-7, so the J call may be wrong. The CDR3 runs 14 residues. Per germline, CDR1 LNHDA and CDR2 SQIVND (reference sequence). The CDR3 DNA follows: TGTGCCAGTAAAGCCTCTAGCGGCCTCTACGAGCAGTACTTC. Amino acids: CASKASSGLYEQYF.

The chain links TRBV5-4 to TRBJ2-1; TRBD2 matches at 14 bases. Per the germline V gene, CDR1 is SGHNT and CDR2 is YYREEE (reference sequence). The CDR3 consists of 16 residues. Unmatched junction bases numbered 8, after V lost 5 bases and J lost 7 bases. This chain's CDR3 is CASRGLAGVGENEQFF. The DNA for the CDR3 is TGTGCCAGCAGGGGACTAGCGGGAGTAGGGGAAAATGAGCAGTTCTTC. Full variable domain (remainder filled in from reference TRBV5-4 and TRBJ2-1): ETGVTQSPTHLIKTRGQQVTLRCSSQSGHNTVSWYQQALGQGPQFIFQYYREEENGRGNFPPRFSGLQFPNYSSELNVNALELDDSALYLCASRGLAGVGENEQFFGPGTRLTVL.

V gene TRBV6-5 combines with J gene TRBJ1-1, with a possible D match to TRBD1 (6 bases). The CDR3 length is 12 residues. V lost 2 bases and J 8 bases, leaving 9 bases between the germline ends. CDR1 and CDR2 from the germline V gene are MNHEY and SVGAGI. CDR3 nucleotides: TGTGCCAGCAGTTACGGGGGCAAGGAAGCTTTCTTT. As protein: CASSYGGKEAFF.

The chain carries TRBV5-1 and TRBJ2-7; 7 nucleotides agree with TRBD1. Germline V gene lookup returns CDR1 SGHRS and CDR2 YFSETQ. The CDR3 spans 14 residues. V trimming: 8 bases; J trimming: 5 bases; junction bases outside the gene matches: 13. The CDR3 reads CASNVNRGSDEQYF. CDR3 in DNA: TGCGCCAGTAACGTTAACAGGGGTAGCGACGAGCAGTACTTC.

The J gene is TRBJ2-1, the V gene TRBV25-1, with 7 bases fitting TRBD2. V lost 3 bases, J lost 6 bases, and 14 bases stayed unmatched. Germline CDR1 and CDR2: MGHDK and SYGVNS. CDR3 length equals 17 residues. The CDR3 region has the DNA TGTGCCAGCAGTGATCACCCAACTAGCGACCTACGCAATGAGCAGTTCTTC. It codes for CASSDHPTSDLRNEQFF.

CDR3 sequence (DNA): TGTGCCATCAGTGATGGGCGGGAGGCGTACGAGCAGTACTTC. Its protein product is CAISDGREAYEQYF. J is TRBJ2-7 and V is TRBV10-3; the match to TRBD2 covers 8 bases. Germline CDR1 ENHRY, CDR2 SYGVKD. V lost 3 bases, J lost 4 bases, and 5 bases stayed unmatched. CDR3 length equals 14 residues.

The chain employs TRBV28 and TRBJ1-5; no reliable D call. The germline V gene has CDR1 MDHEN and CDR2 SYDVKM. V gave up 2 bases and J gave up 3 bases, with 8 bases separating them. The CDR3 covers 14 residues. The CDR3 loop reads CASSLSAYNQPQHF. The CDR3 DNA sequence: TGTGCCAGCAGTTTAAGTGCCTACAATCAGCCCCAGCATTTT.

The chain couples TRBV30 to TRBJ2-3; 7 bases map to TRBD2. CDR1 is GTSNPN, CDR2 SVGIG, per germline (reference sequence). V trimming: 3 bases; J trimming: 2 bases; junction bases outside the gene matches: 8. The CDR3 contains 15 residues. In DNA form, the CDR3 reads TGTGCCTGGAGGGGTCTAGCGGAGCCCACAGATACGCAGTATTTT. This gives the protein CAWRGLAEPTDTQYF.

The CDR3 loop reads CASSISGSGGKNIQYF. CDR3 DNA sequence: TGTGCCAGCAGCATTAGCGGGAGCGGTGGCAAAAACATTCAGTACTTC. The rearrangement joins TRBV7-2 to TRBJ2-4; TRBD2 matches 9 bases. This CDR3 is 16 amino acids long. Trimming took 5 bases from V and 3 from J; bases not matched to a gene: 8. The germline V gene encodes CDR1 SGHTA and CDR2 FQGNSA.

A few counts support this clone. This chain uses TRBV7-6 with TRBJ2-2; maybe TRBD1 (5 bases). CDR3 length: 15 residues. Germline V gene lookup returns CDR1 SGHVS and CDR2 FNYEAQ. Trimming took off 3 bases at V and 2 bases at J, with 10 bases between the two ends. CDR3 amino acids: CASSFDSTNTGELFF. CDR3 nucleotide sequence: TGTGCCAGCAGCTTCGACAGTACTAACACCGGGGAGCTGTTTTTT.

The V call is TRBV19, the J call TRBJ1-5, with 7 positions matching TRBD1. CDR1 and CDR2 from the germline V gene are LNHDA and SQIVND (reference sequence). The CDR3 extends over 15 amino acids. Losses at the gene ends were 4 bases for V and 0 bases for J; bases not matched to a gene: 3. In nucleotides, the CDR3 is TGTGCCAGTAGTAAACAGGGGTTTAGCAATCAGCCCCAGCATTTT. It translates to CASSKQGFSNQPQHF.